Presented here are 23 T cell receptor beta chains from one specimen sequenced in a study of CD8+ T cells in alopecia areata. Sequencing templates came from extracted RNA that was reverse transcribed into cDNA. Repertoires were generated with immunoSEQ multiplex PCR, while TCRdb's copy carries only in-frame clones and drops some. The data hold more than 95,000 clones, with less than 50% observed a single time. The sequenced sample consisted of CD4+ T cells sorted from blood. All receptors derive from a human donor with alopecia areata.

The rearrangement uses TRBV18 and TRBJ2-5; D gene ambiguous. CDR1 and CDR2 from the germline V gene are KGHSH and LQKENI. V gave up 0 bases and J gave up 1 base, with 9 bases separating them. The CDR3 is made up of 15 amino acids. The CDR3 loop is CASSPPGRSQETQYF. Written as DNA, the CDR3 is TGTGCCAGCTCACCACCCGGCCGGTCCCAAGAGACCCAGTACTTC. The whole variable domain, filled in from reference TRBV18 and TRBJ2-5, reads NAGVMQNPRHLVRRRGQEARLRCSPMKGHSHVYWYRQLPEEGLKFMVYLQKENIIDESGMPKERFSAEFPKEGPSILRIQQVVRGDSAAYFCASSPPGRSQETQYFGPGTRLLVL.

This clone was found once. The rearrangement uses TRBV6-5 and TRBJ2-4; the D gene is possibly TRBD1 (5 bases). Germline V gene sequence: CDR1 MNHEY, CDR2 SVGAGI. V was cut by 0 bases and J by 7 bases, with 10 bases left in between. This CDR3 region has 14 residues. The CDR3 here is CASSYSGATNIQYF. Here the CDR3 DNA reads TGTGCCAGCAGTTACTCAGGGGCCACCAACATTCAGTACTTC.

This clone was seen a few times. V is TRBV28 and J is TRBJ1-2, with 11 positions matching TRBD1. Germline loops: CDR1 MDHEN, CDR2 SYDVKM. The CDR3 sequence is 13 residues long. Germline trimming cut 6 bases from V and 8 bases from J; bases unmatched to any gene: 5. The CDR3 DNA sequence: TGTGCCAGCAGAAGGACAGGGGGCGTCGGCTACACCTTC. Encoded protein: CASRRTGGVGYTF.

About this clone: One junction end does not reproduce the germline sequence, and a read error may be involved. This sequence joins TRBV4-2 and TRBJ2-1; TRBD1 matches at 9 bases. The CDR3 is made up of 16 amino acids. Germline V gene lookup returns CDR1 LGHNA and CDR2 YNFKEQ. The CDR3 DNA reads as TGTGCCAGCAGCAAAGAGACAGGGGGCTCCTACAATGAGCAGTTCTTC. Amino acids: CASSKETGGSYNEQFF.

The rearrangement links TRBV30 to TRBJ2-7; D is perhaps TRBD2 (6 bases). V was trimmed by 3 bases and J by 0 bases, leaving 12 bases between them. The CDR3 is 14 residues long. Per the germline V gene, CDR1 is GTSNPN and CDR2 is SVGIG (reference sequence). The CDR3 DNA reads as TGTGCCTGGAGCATTGGGGGGAGCTCCTACGAGCAGTACTTC. It encodes CAWSIGGSSYEQYF.

The chain employs TRBV11-1 and TRBJ2-5; D not resolved. This CDR3 is 14 amino acids long. V dropped 5 bases and J dropped 4 bases, with 14 bases sitting between them. Per germline, CDR1 SGHAT and CDR2 FQDESV (reference sequence). The CDR3 sequence: CASSQGAERETQYF. CDR3 sequence (DNA): TGTGCCAGCAGCCAAGGAGCAGAAAGAGAGACCCAGTACTTC.

The genes are TRBV30 and TRBJ2-3, with 8 nucleotides matching TRBD1. The CDR3 length is 14 residues. V trimming: 5 bases; J trimming: 0 bases; junction bases outside the gene matches: 4. Germline CDR1 is GTSNPN and CDR2 is SVGIG (reference sequence). The CDR3 region is CAWGRDRSTDTQYF. CDR3 DNA sequence: TGTGCCTGGGGAAGGGACAGGAGCACAGATACGCAGTATTTT.

The rearrangement joins TRBV5-4 to TRBJ2-3; 8 positions match TRBD1. CDR1 and CDR2 (germline): SGHNT, YYREEE (reference sequence). J lost 1 base, V lost 0 bases, and 4 bases had no gene match. CDR3 size: 16 residues. The CDR3 spells CASSLAGGRGTDTQYF. The CDR3, as DNA: TGTGCCAGCAGCTTGGCAGGGGGCCGTGGCACAGATACGCAGTATTTT.

The chain couples TRBV7-2 to TRBJ1-1; D is unclear. The CDR3 extends over 15 amino acids. Per germline, CDR1 SGHTA and CDR2 FQGNSA. Between the trimmed V and J ends, which lost 5 bases and 1 base, there was a span of 14 bases. CDR3 sequence reads: CASSARRTGNTEAFF. The CDR3 region has the DNA TGTGCCAGCAGCGCCCGACGGACGGGGAACACTGAAGCTTTCTTT.

This chain uses TRBV5-1 with TRBJ2-7; no clear D. Germline CDR1 SGHRS, CDR2 YFSETQ. CDR3 length equals 14 residues. V lost 0 bases and J lost 2, with 9 bases in between. The CDR3: CASSLAGRAYEQYF. DNA of the CDR3: TGCGCCAGCAGCTTGGCCGGCCGAGCCTACGAGCAGTACTTC.

Only a few counts were recorded for this clone. J is TRBJ2-5 and V is TRBV5-1; weak D call: TRBD1 (5 bases). Germline assignment: CDR1 SGHRS and CDR2 YFSETQ. The CDR3 totals 14 residues. V lost 0 bases, J lost 2 bases, and 8 bases lay in between. CDR3 protein: CASSLEQGQETQYF. The CDR3 DNA sequence: TGCGCCAGCAGCTTGGAGCAGGGACAAGAGACCCAGTACTTC.

This sequence joins TRBV2 and TRBJ2-6, with D maybe TRBD2 (5 bases). Germline values: CDR1 SNHLY, CDR2 FYNNEI. The CDR3 runs 16 residues. V was pared by 6 bases and J by 0 bases, with 12 bases between. The chain's CDR3 is CASSRGKHSGANVLTF. As DNA, the CDR3 is TGTGCCAGCAGCCGGGGAAAACACTCTGGGGCCAACGTCCTGACTTTC.

V gene TRBV7-8 combines with J gene TRBJ2-3; possibly TRBD1 or TRBD2 for D (5 bases each). The germline V gene has CDR1 SGHVS and CDR2 FQNEAQ. The CDR3 is 16 amino acids. Trimming pared 3 bases from V and 2 bases from J, leaving 15 bases between. CDR3 sequence (DNA): TGTGCCAGCAGCTTTAGTCCGGGGCCCTCCACAGATACGCAGTATTTT. As protein: CASSFSPGPSTDTQYF.

This sequence joins TRBV2 and TRBJ2-4; the D gene could be TRBD1 or TRBD2 (5 bases each). There are 13 residues in the CDR3. The ends were cut back, 5 bases at V and 5 bases at J, with 10 bases in the middle. Germline assignment: CDR1 SNHLY and CDR2 FYNNEI. The CDR3 sequence is CASSREGQNIQYF. CDR3 nucleotides: TGTGCCAGCAGTCGAGAGGGGCAAAACATTCAGTACTTC.

Ten or more counts support this clone. The chain links TRBV12-5 to TRBJ2-3; D is unresolved. CDR1 LGHNT and CDR2 FRNRAP come from the germline V gene. The CDR3 consists of 13 residues. V dropped 5 bases and J dropped 2 bases, with 8 bases sitting between them. CDR3 nucleotides: TGTGCTAGTGGTCCACCCTCCACAGATACGCAGTATTTT. Translating it yields CASGPPSTDTQYF.

V is TRBV7-9 and J is TRBJ1-1; D not resolved. Germline assignment: CDR1 SEHNR and CDR2 FQNEAQ (reference sequence). The CDR3 is made up of 13 amino acids. Trimming took 8 bases from V and 0 from J, leaving 10 bases between them. The CDR3 spells CASERRMNTEAFF. As DNA, the CDR3 is TGTGCCAGCGAAAGGAGGATGAACACTGAAGCTTTCTTT.

This clone was seen only a few times. The chain links TRBV18 to TRBJ2-2; D is ambiguous. With 5 bases removed from V and 9 bases from J, the gap between germline ends came to 10 bases. This CDR3 contains 12 residues. Germline CDR1 is KGHSH and CDR2 is LQKENI. CDR3 residues: CASSAQARELFF. CDR3 sequence (DNA): TGTGCCAGCTCAGCTCAGGCGCGGGAGCTGTTTTTT.

Only a few counts were recorded for this clone. The rearrangement links TRBV7-3 to TRBJ2-5; 7 bases match TRBD2. Germline lookup yields CDR1 SGHTA and CDR2 FQGTGA. J lost 5 bases, V lost 4 bases, and 4 bases had no gene match. This CDR3 is 13 amino acids long. The CDR3 loop is CASSWGGDETQYF. CDR3 DNA sequence: TGTGCCAGCAGCTGGGGAGGGGACGAGACCCAGTACTTC.

The rearrangement uses TRBV30 and TRBJ1-2, with D possibly matching TRBD1 (5 bases). CDR1 GTSNPN and CDR2 SVGIG come from the germline V gene (reference sequence). The CDR3 contains 16 residues. V lost 3 bases to trimming and J lost 5 bases, with 22 bases between them. The CDR3 reads CAWSLQIGQGKYGYTF. The DNA for the CDR3 is TGTGCCTGGAGCCTTCAAATCGGTCAGGGCAAGTATGGCTACACCTTC.

The chain recombines TRBV30 with TRBJ1-4; D not resolved. Germline V lookup: CDR1 GTSNPN, CDR2 SVGIG (reference sequence). V was pared by 2 bases and J by 0 bases, with 7 bases between. The CDR3 sequence is 14 residues long. The CDR3 protein is CAWSRQATNEKLFF. CDR3 nucleotide sequence: TGTGCCTGGAGTAGACAAGCAACTAATGAAAAACTGTTTTTT.

The chain recombines TRBV7-2 with TRBJ1-2; D not certain. Germline CDR1 is SGHTA and CDR2 is FQGNSA. V was pared by 5 bases and J by 4 bases, with 17 bases between. This CDR3 spans 15 amino acids. CDR3 bases: TGTGCCAGCAGCCAACGCAGACTTAGTATCTATGGCTACACCTTC. Its translation is CASSQRRLSIYGYTF.

V and J are TRBV29-1 and TRBJ2-7; 8 bases agree with TRBD2. Trimming removed 5 bases from V and 9 bases from J; junction bases left unmatched: 12. In germline, CDR1 is SQVTM, CDR2 ANQGSEA. The CDR3 is 13 amino acids. The CDR3 nucleotides are TGCAGCGTTACCCGCGGGGGGCAAGGCGGGCAGTACTTC. It encodes CSVTRGGQGGQYF.

The J gene is TRBJ2-1, the V gene TRBV2; TRBD2 is a possible D gene (6 bases). The CDR3 is made up of 11 amino acids. Trimming pared 5 bases from V and 13 bases from J, leaving 12 bases between. The germline V gene has CDR1 SNHLY and CDR2 FYNNEI. The CDR3 nucleotides read TGTGCCAGCAGTTTGGCGGGGACCCAGTTCTTC. Translated, it gives CASSLAGTQFF.